A single sample is the source of the 13 T cell receptor beta chains below, sequenced in a study of cytomegalovirus exposure and HLA in healthy donors. The PCR contained 60 Vbeta and 13 Jbeta primers. Sequencing used immunoSEQ multiplex PCR; TCRdb keeps in-frame clones, though not all of them. The repertoire includes about 120,000 clones, roughly 80% of them detected once, and approximately 2.5% sits in the top ten. Sequenced material: PBMCs. The receptor set was obtained from a woman aged 40 to 50 in good health and CMV-seropositive.

With respect to this clone: The same CDR3 is also encoded by other DNA sequences in this sample. V usage is TRBV18 and J usage is TRBJ2-5; no clear D gene. Looked up from germline, CDR1 is KGHSH and CDR2 is LQKENI. The CDR3 sequence is 12 residues long. The germline V and J ends were trimmed by 2 bases and 5 bases, with 6 bases remaining between them. CDR3 region: CASSPERETQYF. The CDR3 DNA reads TGTGCCAGCTCACCAGAGAGGGAGACCCAGTACTTC.

The V gene is TRBV7-9, the J gene TRBJ1-2; D is undetermined. Trimming removed 5 bases from V and 2 bases from J, with 15 bases in between. This CDR3 has 15 residues. Germline V gives CDR1 SEHNR, CDR2 FQNEAQ (reference sequence). In DNA, the CDR3 is TGTGCCAGCAGCCCATCGTCAGACGGGAACTATGGCTACACCTTC. It encodes CASSPSSDGNYGYTF.

CDR3: CASGQGAGTEAFF. For the CDR3, the DNA is TGTGCTAGTGGGCAGGGGGCCGGCACTGAAGCTTTCTTT. V usage is TRBV12-5 and J usage is TRBJ1-1; 8 positions match TRBD1. Looked up from germline, CDR1 is LGHNT and CDR2 is FRNRAP. With V trimmed by 6 bases and J by 4 bases, 4 bases remained unmatched. This CDR3 region has 13 residues.

V and J are TRBV5-8 and TRBJ2-2, with TRBD1 as a possible D gene (6 bases). The CDR3 totals 16 residues. Germline assignment: CDR1 SGHTS and CDR2 YDEGEE. Trimming shortened V by 1 base and J by 1 base, and 11 bases separated the two germline ends. The CDR3 bases are TGTGCCAGCAGCTTGTGGACGGGACAGAACACCGGGGAGCTGTTTTTT. This translates into CASSLWTGQNTGELFF.

The rearrangement uses TRBV7-9 and TRBJ1-1, with a tentative D call TRBD1 (5 bases). The CDR3 spans 16 residues. Per germline, CDR1 SEHNR and CDR2 FQNEAQ (reference sequence). Deletions cut 5 bases from V and 0 bases from J, with 16 bases between. This chain's CDR3 is CASSATPTDLNTEAFF. The CDR3 DNA follows: TGTGCCAGCAGCGCAACTCCGACAGACTTGAACACTGAAGCTTTCTTT.

V and J are TRBV7-9 and TRBJ2-7; maybe TRBD2 (5 bases). The CDR3 runs to 14 residues. The V end was cut by 1 base, the J end by 3 bases, with 10 bases between. Per germline, CDR1 SEHNR and CDR2 FQNEAQ (reference sequence). CDR3 loop: CASSLGGLLYEQYF. In DNA form, the CDR3 reads TGTGCCAGCAGCTTAGGTGGACTCCTCTACGAGCAGTACTTC.

The chain links TRBV11-2 to TRBJ2-5; maybe TRBD1 (6 bases). The V end lost 1 base, the J end lost 9 bases, and 18 bases lay between the germline ends. CDR3 length: 15 residues. The germline V gene encodes CDR1 SGHAT and CDR2 FQNNGV. CDR3 sequence (DNA): TGTGCCAGCAGCTTAGCGGAACAGGGCTTTTCGGCCCAGTACTTC. Protein: CASSLAEQGFSAQYF. Supplemented by reference TRBV11-2 and TRBJ2-5, the full variable domain reads EAGVAQSPRYKIIEKRQSVAFWCNPISGHATLYWYQQILGQGPKLLIQFQNNGVVDDSQLPKDRFSAERLKGVDSTLKIQPAKLEDSAVYLCASSLAEQGFSAQYFGPGTRLLVL.

The V call is TRBV6-5, the J call TRBJ1-1; D not certain. The CDR3 is made up of 13 amino acids. Between the trimmed V and J ends, which lost 2 bases and 0 bases, there was a span of 4 bases. In germline, CDR1 is MNHEY, CDR2 SVGAGI. CDR3 region: CASSYTLNTEAFF. The DNA of the CDR3 is TGTGCCAGCAGTTACACTTTGAACACTGAAGCTTTCTTT.

A single count supports this clone. The J gene is TRBJ1-5, the V gene TRBV30, with 7 positions matching TRBD1. The CDR3 runs to 14 residues. V was clipped by 0 bases and J by 7 bases; unmatched bases: 6. CDR1 and CDR2 from the germline V gene are GTSNPN and SVGIG (reference sequence). CDR3 in amino acids: CAWSVMQGDQPQHF. The CDR3, as DNA: TGTGCCTGGAGTGTAATGCAGGGGGACCAGCCCCAGCATTTT.

J is TRBJ2-7 and V is TRBV5-4, with 10 bases that match TRBD1. The CDR3 length is 15 residues. Germline V gene sequence: CDR1 SGHNT, CDR2 YYREEE (reference sequence). V trimming: 3 bases; J trimming: 2 bases; junction bases outside the gene matches: 5. The CDR3 sequence is CASSSRGQGTYEQYF. CDR3 nucleotides: TGTGCCAGCAGCTCCCGGGGACAGGGGACCTACGAGCAGTACTTC. The full variable domain, its missing parts supplied by reference TRBV5-4 and TRBJ2-7, is ETGVTQSPTHLIKTRGQQVTLRCSSQSGHNTVSWYQQALGQGPQFIFQYYREEENGRGNFPPRFSGLQFPNYSSELNVNALELDDSALYLCASSSRGQGTYEQYFGPGTRLTVT.

The chain recombines TRBV5-6 with TRBJ2-5; TRBD1 is a possible D gene (6 bases). The germline V and J ends were trimmed by 2 bases and 5 bases, with 10 bases remaining between them. Per germline, CDR1 SGHDT and CDR2 YYEEEE. The CDR3 runs 13 residues. Here the CDR3 reads CASSFGGEETQYF. The CDR3 DNA sequence: TGTGCCAGCAGCTTTGGGGGCGAGGAGACCCAGTACTTC. The full variable domain, rest sourced from reference TRBV5-6 and TRBJ2-5, is DAGVTQSPTHLIKTRGQQVTLRCSPKSGHDTVSWYQQALGQGPQFIFQYYEEEERQRGNFPDRFSGHQFPNYSSELNVNALLLGDSALYLCASSFGGEETQYFGPGTRLLVL.

The V gene is TRBV16, the J gene TRBJ1-2, with D perhaps matching TRBD1 (5 bases). Trimming stripped 1 base from V and 2 bases from J, with 8 bases between. This CDR3 has 14 residues. The germline gives CDR1 KGHSY, CDR2 FQNENV. CDR3 residues: CASSQFDSNYGYTF. In DNA form, the CDR3 reads TGTGCCAGCAGCCAATTTGACAGCAACTATGGCTACACCTTC.

This clone was found a few times. V gene TRBV2 combines with J gene TRBJ2-3; 7 nucleotides agree with TRBD1. CDR3 size: 14 residues. With V trimmed by 6 bases and J by 3 bases, 6 bases remained unmatched. The germline V gene has CDR1 SNHLY and CDR2 FYNNEI. The CDR3 nucleotides read TGTGCCAGCAGGTTGGGGACAGAAACAGATACGCAGTATTTT. Amino acid sequence: CASRLGTETDTQYF.